Below, 2 T cell receptor beta chains from the same sample are listed, as sequenced in a study of T cells in Graves' hyperthyroidism and ophthalmopathy. It was RNA transcripts that yielded the amplified TCR beta CDR3 regions. First-round RT-PCR targeting the TCR CDR3 was performed with the HTBI primer set. TCRdb re-called the multiplex PCR reads through MiXCR, storing one row per CDR3 protein. The sample lists more than 500,000 distinct CDR3 sequences; 16% were seen once. The specimen was blood. Every receptor here comes from a woman aged 30 to 39 with Graves' ophthalmopathy.

The chain employs TRBV20-1 and TRBJ2-7; 8 bases agree with TRBD1. The CDR3 is 12 residues long. Germline CDR1 reads DFQATT; CDR2 reads SNEGSKA (reference sequence). The CDR3 sequence is CGFRTGIYEQYF. The CDR3 nucleotides read TGCGGGTTCAGGACAGGGATCTACGAGCAGTACTTC.

This clonotype was picked up a small number of times. V gene TRBV20-1 combines with J gene TRBJ1-1; D remains unclear. V was trimmed by 5 bases and J by 1 base, leaving 11 bases between them. CDR1 and CDR2 (germline): DFQATT, SNEGSKA (reference sequence). This CDR3 has 13 amino acids. Written as DNA, the CDR3 is TGCAGTGCTGGTCGGGCCCAGAACACTGAAGCTTTCTTT. Its protein is CSAGRAQNTEAFF.